The 2 T cell receptor beta chains in this list originate from one sample, sequenced in a study of technical replicates of blood from a handful of donors. Using immunoSEQ multiplex PCR, the repertoire was profiled, and TCRdb retains in-frame clones only, with some absent. The data show 70,000 or so clones, about 92% seen once. The sequenced sample consisted of T cells isolated from PBMCs. These receptors were taken from a human donor in good health.

V and J are TRBV11-1 and TRBJ1-2; 7 positions match TRBD1. Germline values: CDR1 SGHAT, CDR2 FQDESV (reference sequence). The trim removed 2 bases at V and 8 bases at J, leaving 8 bases unmatched. The CDR3 is made up of 14 amino acids. The CDR3 sequence: CASSLSRTGEGYTF. The CDR3 DNA reads as TGTGCCAGCAGCTTATCTAGGACAGGAGAAGGCTACACCTTC. The full variable domain, rest sourced from reference TRBV11-1 and TRBJ1-2, is EAEVAQSPRYKITEKSQAVAFWCDPISGHATLYWYRQILGQGPELLVQFQDESVVDDSQLPKDRFSAERLKGVDSTLKIQPAELGDSAMYLCASSLSRTGEGYTFGSGTRLTVV.

The chain is built from TRBV7-2 and TRBJ2-1, with D possibly being TRBD2 (6 bases). The CDR3 is made up of 16 amino acids. Germline CDR1 reads SGHTA; CDR2 reads FQGNSA. The germline V and J ends were trimmed by 3 bases and 7 bases, with 19 bases remaining between them. The CDR3 DNA sequence: TGTGCCAGCAGCTTGCACCCGGGACTCGACATGAATGAGCAGTTCTTC. This encodes CASSLHPGLDMNEQFF. Combining the CDR3 with reference TRBV7-2 and TRBJ2-1 gives the whole variable domain GAGVSQSPSNKVTEKGKDVELRCDPISGHTALYWYRQSLGQGLEFLIYFQGNSAPDKSGLPSDRFSAERTGGSVSTLTIQRTQQEDSAVYLCASSLHPGLDMNEQFFGPGTRLTVL.